This TCR beta chain was identified during a study of T cell responses to AZD1222 COVID-19 vaccine. Study background: Pooled together were second doses at about 4 or about 12 weeks. General study points: In a largely white British group with more females than males, clonal diversity was possibly underestimated. Regions left unmutated in variants are reportedly the target of nearly half of spike-specific TCRs. Spike-specific TCR breadth and depth rose after two AZD1222 doses.

A note on this clone: The antigen is unknown.

Method: immunoSEQ multiplex PCR; TCRdb's copy keeps in-frame clones and lacks some. The repertoire has about 100,000 clones, 90% of them found once; the top ten carry approximately 1.2%. Germline CDR1 and CDR2: SGHTA and FQGNSA. CDR3 length: 15 amino acids. With 7 bases removed from V and 1 base from J, the gap between germline ends came to 14 bases. The clonotype was recovered from an adult in good health. This chain links TRBV7-2 with TRBJ1-5, with D maybe TRBD1 (5 bases). The specimen comprised peripheral blood, sampled on day 0 of AZD1222 vaccination. The CDR3 protein is CASTSAGTSNQPQHF. CDR3 sequence (DNA): TGTGCCAGCACTTCGGCGGGGACGAGCAATCAGCCCCAGCATTTT.